The 28 T cell receptor beta chains presented below share a single source sample, sequenced in a study of shared clonotypes between healthy human individuals. Data came from immunoSEQ multiplex PCR; TCRdb stores just in-frame clones and leaves some out. The data hold about 1 million clones, with about 70% observed a single time. Material for sequencing was memory CD4+ T cells sorted from blood. Subset specified: CD45RA-negative fraction. The origin of the receptors is a man between 18 and 35 years old in good health.

The chain uses TRBV11-3 and TRBJ2-3; either TRBD1 or TRBD2 may fit D (7 bases each). Germline values: CDR1 SGHNT, CDR2 YENEEA. The CDR3 length is 13 residues. Trimming cost V 5 bases and J 9 bases, with 15 bases left between them. The CDR3 is CASSPEQGGTQYF. In DNA form, the CDR3 reads TGTGCCAGCAGCCCTGAGCAGGGGGGGACGCAGTATTTT.

This clone was detected a few times. The chain carries TRBV10-3 and TRBJ2-1, with D possibly matching TRBD2 (6 bases). V was clipped by 10 bases and J by 7 bases, with 17 bases between them. Germline V gene sequence: CDR1 ENHRY, CDR2 SYGVKD. The CDR3 totals 13 residues. CDR3 bases: TGTGCCACCGGGGGACTTGTTGCGAATGAGCAGTTCTTC. Translation: CATGGLVANEQFF.

The chain joins TRBV9 to TRBJ2-2; D unresolved. This CDR3 is built from 15 residues. V lost 2 bases, J lost 8 bases, and 16 bases lay in between. Germline V gene data show CDR1 as SGDLS and CDR2 as YYNGEE. The CDR3 DNA reads TGTGCCAGCAGCGTTTCTACCCCCGAGTCGGGGGAGCTGTTTTTT. It codes for CASSVSTPESGELFF.

In this sample, this clone turned up many times. The V call is TRBV5-1, the J call TRBJ2-1, with D unclear. V was trimmed by 2 bases and J by 13 bases, leaving 7 bases between them. Germline V lookup: CDR1 SGHRS, CDR2 YFSETQ. The CDR3 has 10 residues. The CDR3 region is CASSLWAQFF. In DNA form, the CDR3 reads TGCGCCAGCAGCTTATGGGCTCAGTTCTTC.

V usage is TRBV5-1 and J usage is TRBJ2-1; 7 bases agree with TRBD2. V gave up 5 bases and J gave up 5 bases; unmatched junction bases: 10. The CDR3 length is 15 residues. In germline, CDR1 is SGHRS, CDR2 YFSETQ. Here the CDR3 reads CASRNRGSEDNEQFF. CDR3 DNA sequence: TGCGCCAGCAGAAATCGCGGGAGCGAGGACAATGAGCAGTTCTTC.

This chain connects TRBV7-2 to TRBJ2-7; 7 nucleotides align to TRBD1. The CDR3 extends over 15 amino acids. Germline V lookup: CDR1 SGHTA, CDR2 FQGNSA. The V and J ends lost 0 bases and 1 base, in that order; junction bases with no gene match: 3. CDR3 in amino acids: CASSLAGTASYEQYF. For the CDR3, the DNA is TGTGCCAGCAGCTTAGCCGGGACAGCGTCCTACGAGCAGTACTTC.

This clone was seen just once. V gene TRBV15 combines with J gene TRBJ2-5; 10 bases line up with TRBD1. The J segment lost 5 bases and the V segment lost 3 bases, leaving 12 bases of the junction unmatched. Per germline, CDR1 LNHNV and CDR2 YYDKDF (reference sequence). This CDR3 contains 17 residues. CDR3: CATSRGGKTGGRETQYF. The CDR3 DNA reads TGTGCCACCAGCAGGGGCGGCAAGACAGGGGGCCGGGAGACCCAGTACTTC.

This clone has a handful of counts. V usage is TRBV7-9 and J usage is TRBJ1-2, with D tentatively TRBD1 (6 bases). CDR1 SEHNR and CDR2 FQNEAQ come from the germline V gene (reference sequence). V lost 6 bases and J 8 bases, leaving 16 bases between the germline ends. The CDR3 spans 13 residues. CDR3 nucleotides: TGTGCCAGCAGTCCTAACAGGGCGGGGGGCTACACCTTC. The encoded protein is CASSPNRAGGYTF.

The rearrangement uses TRBV18 and TRBJ2-1; no clear D. V lost 0 bases to trimming and J lost 6 bases, with 6 bases between them. Germline-derived CDR1 and CDR2 are KGHSH and LQKENI. This CDR3 region has 13 residues. CDR3 in DNA: TGTGCCAGCTCACCACCTGGAAGCAATGAGCAGTTCTTC. Its translation is CASSPPGSNEQFF.

This clone was picked up one time. V gene TRBV7-9 combines with J gene TRBJ2-5; D remains unclear. Germline V lookup: CDR1 SEHNR, CDR2 FQNEAQ (reference sequence). CDR3 size: 14 residues. V lost 1 base and J 8 bases, leaving 14 bases between the germline ends. CDR3 region: CASSLGSVGDTQYF. The CDR3 nucleotides are TGTGCCAGCAGCTTAGGAAGTGTTGGGGATACCCAGTACTTC.

V usage is TRBV6-6 and J usage is TRBJ2-2; tentatively, D is TRBD2 (6 bases). Germline V CDR1 and CDR2: MNHNY, SVGAGI (reference sequence). Trimming stripped 8 bases from V and 9 bases from J, with 16 bases between. CDR3 length: 13 amino acids. The CDR3 loop is CASGRDSGRELFF. The CDR3 DNA reads TGTGCCAGCGGTAGGGACTCCGGTCGGGAGCTGTTTTTT.

V and J are TRBV5-1 and TRBJ1-1; tentatively, D is TRBD1 (5 bases). The germline CDR1 and CDR2 sequences are SGHRS and YFSETQ. The CDR3 length is 12 residues. Trimming cost V 5 bases and J 3 bases, with 8 bases left between them. The CDR3 spells CASREGHTEAFF. The DNA of the CDR3 is TGCGCCAGCAGGGAGGGGCACACTGAAGCTTTCTTT.

The rearrangement joins TRBV6-4 to TRBJ1-2; D is possibly TRBD1 (5 bases). Per the germline V gene, CDR1 is MRHNA and CDR2 is SNTAGT. The CDR3 covers 16 residues. Trimming pared 0 bases from V and 7 bases from J, leaving 18 bases between. CDR3 sequence: CASSDSWGRSLLGYTF. CDR3 in DNA: TGTGCCAGCAGTGACTCCTGGGGACGCTCCTTACTTGGCTACACCTTC.

Note on this clone: At one end, the junction sequence differs from germline, possibly due to a read error. The J gene is TRBJ2-5, the V gene TRBV5-4; D is unresolved. Germline V gene sequence: CDR1 SGHNT, CDR2 YYREEE (reference sequence). The CDR3 covers 14 residues. Written as DNA, the CDR3 is TGTGCCAGCAGCTTGGCCCCTTTACAAGAGGCCCAGTACTTC. This encodes CASSLAPLQEAQYF.

This clone was counted a few times. The chain combines TRBV6-6 with TRBJ2-3; D is undetermined. The CDR3 contains 14 residues. Trimming removed 7 bases at V and 5 bases at J, with 16 bases between. The germline gives CDR1 MNHNY, CDR2 SVGAGI (reference sequence). This CDR3 is CASNRNGVKDTQYF. CDR3 sequence (DNA): TGTGCCAGCAACCGGAATGGGGTGAAAGATACGCAGTATTTT.

This clone appeared a few times. The chain combines TRBV19 with TRBJ1-1; 9 bases align to TRBD1. The length of the CDR3 is 15 residues. Germline CDR1 LNHDA, CDR2 SQIVND (reference sequence). V lost 6 bases, J lost 3 bases, and 8 bases stayed unmatched. CDR3 nucleotide sequence: TGTGCCAGTAGAGATGACAGGGGGTCAGACACTGAAGCTTTCTTT. Translating gives CASRDDRGSDTEAFF.

The chain's CDR3 is CASSSPGQSYEQYF. DNA for the CDR3: TGTGCCAGCAGCTCACCGGGACAGAGCTACGAGCAGTACTTC. The chain employs TRBV11-1 and TRBJ2-7; 7 nucleotides match TRBD1. Germline V CDR1 and CDR2: SGHAT, FQDESV (reference sequence). V dropped 4 bases and J dropped 3; count of bases not matched to a gene: 6. This CDR3 region has 14 residues.

V and J are TRBV18 and TRBJ1-1; no clear D. The CDR3 is 13 residues long. The germline V gene encodes CDR1 KGHSH and CDR2 LQKENI. Trimming left V 3 bases short and J 3 bases short, with 8 bases between. CDR3 in DNA: TGTGCCAGCTCACCGATCGGGTACACTGAAGCTTTCTTT. Protein product: CASSPIGYTEAFF.

V is TRBV5-1 and J is TRBJ2-2; 7 bases fit TRBD1. CDR1 SGHRS and CDR2 YFSETQ come from the germline V gene. This CDR3 has 16 residues. The J segment lost 5 bases and the V segment lost 4 bases, leaving 11 bases of the junction unmatched. This chain's CDR3 is CASSLRQGWETGELFF. The DNA of the CDR3 is TGCGCCAGCAGCCTTCGACAGGGATGGGAGACCGGGGAGCTGTTTTTT.

This chain uses TRBV7-9 with TRBJ2-7; 9 positions agree with TRBD1. Trimming cost V 2 bases and J 3 bases; bases outside gene matches: 5. Germline V CDR1 and CDR2: SEHNR, FQNEAQ (reference sequence). This CDR3 is 15 amino acids long. The CDR3 here is CASSLWDREDYEQYF. The CDR3 DNA is TGTGCCAGCAGCTTATGGGACAGGGAGGACTACGAGCAGTACTTC. The complete variable domain, with remaining parts taken from reference TRBV7-9 and TRBJ2-7, reads DTGVSQNPRHKITKRGQNVTFRCDPISEHNRLYWYRQTLGQGPEFLTYFQNEAQLEKSRLLSDRFSAERPKGSFSTLEIQRTEQGDSAMYLCASSLWDREDYEQYFGPGTRLTVT.

This clone was counted a few times. This CDR3 reads CASSGTGILEQYF. The CDR3 bases are TGTGCCAGCAGTGGGACAGGGATTCTCGAGCAGTACTTC. V is TRBV6-5 and J is TRBJ2-7; 9 bases fit TRBD1. The V gene end was trimmed by 5 bases and the J gene end by 6 bases; junction bases not matched to a gene: 5. Germline lookup yields CDR1 MNHEY and CDR2 SVGAGI. This CDR3 is built from 13 residues.

This clone was picked up a small number of times. The rearrangement links TRBV27 to TRBJ2-4, with 7 bases lining up with TRBD1. With V trimmed by 0 bases and J by 0 bases, 14 bases remained unmatched. The germline V gene has CDR1 MNHEY and CDR2 SMNVEV (reference sequence). This CDR3 is 20 amino acids long. In nucleotides, the CDR3 is TGTGCCAGCAGTTTATCGCACCCGTCCGGGACAGCGATAGCCAAAAACATTCAGTACTTC. Translating it yields CASSLSHPSGTAIAKNIQYF.

Comments on this clone: The sample holds other DNA sequences that translate to the same CDR3. The CDR3 spells CASSVGQGAAGELFF. The CDR3 DNA reads as TGTGCCAGCAGCGTAGGGCAGGGGGCGGCCGGGGAGCTGTTTTTT. This sequence joins TRBV9 and TRBJ2-2; 8 bases are shared with TRBD1. Germline V gene sequence: CDR1 SGDLS, CDR2 YYNGEE. This CDR3 is built from 15 residues. V shed 0 bases and J 6 bases; nucleotides not matched to a gene: 4. The whole variable domain, remainder taken from reference TRBV9 and TRBJ2-2, is DSGVTQTPKHLITATGQRVTLRCSPRSGDLSVYWYQQSLDQGLQFLIQYYNGEERAKGNILERFSAQQFPDLHSELNLSSLELGDSALYFCASSVGQGAAGELFFGEGSRLTVL.

This chain joins TRBV9 and TRBJ2-3; the D gene could be TRBD1 or TRBD2 (7 bases each). Trimming cost V 0 bases and J 4 bases, with 15 bases left between them. CDR3 length equals 16 residues. The germline CDR1 and CDR2 sequences are SGDLS and YYNGEE. This CDR3 reads CASSVEGAGVPDTQYF. CDR3 coding DNA: TGTGCCAGCAGCGTAGAGGGGGCGGGAGTCCCAGATACGCAGTATTTT.

This chain uses TRBV27 with TRBJ2-3; TRBD1 is a possible D gene (6 bases). V lost 8 bases to trimming and J lost 0 bases, with 18 bases between them. Germline loops: CDR1 MNHEY, CDR2 SMNVEV (reference sequence). This CDR3 is 16 amino acids long. CDR3 sequence reads: CASSLGQGYSTDTQYF. The CDR3 bases are TGTGCCAGCTCCCTGGGCCAGGGGTATAGCACAGATACGCAGTATTTT.

In DNA form, the CDR3 reads TGTGCCAGCAGCTTAGGAAGCGGGAACGCCTACAATGAGCAGTTCTTC. Protein product: CASSLGSGNAYNEQFF. The chain combines TRBV7-2 with TRBJ2-1; 7 bases are shared with TRBD2. V was clipped by 1 base and J by 2 bases; unmatched bases: 5. This CDR3 contains 16 residues. Germline CDR1 is SGHTA and CDR2 is FQGNSA. Together with reference TRBV7-2 and TRBJ2-1, the CDR3 gives the full variable domain: GAGVSQSPSNKVTEKGKDVELRCDPISGHTALYWYRQSLGQGLEFLIYFQGNSAPDKSGLPSDRFSAERTGGSVSTLTIQRTQQEDSAVYLCASSLGSGNAYNEQFFGPGTRLTVL.

This clone was counted between two and nine times. The rearrangement joins TRBV7-2 to TRBJ1-5; D call uncertain. The V end lost 1 base, the J end lost 6 bases, and 13 bases lay between the germline ends. Germline V gene data show CDR1 as SGHTA and CDR2 as FQGNSA. The CDR3 covers 15 residues. DNA of the CDR3: TGTGCCAGCAGCTTAGTTTCTTCCGACGGTCAGCCCCAGCATTTT. As protein: CASSLVSSDGQPQHF.

The chain combines TRBV2 with TRBJ2-3; perhaps TRBD2 as D (5 bases). This CDR3 comprises 13 residues. CDR1 is SNHLY and CDR2 is FYNNEI in the germline V gene. V lost 5 bases, J lost 8 bases, and 14 bases lay in between. The CDR3 reads CASSLGSAGTQYF. DNA for the CDR3: TGTGCCAGCAGTTTGGGTTCGGCGGGTACGCAGTATTTT.